This entry lists 24 T cell receptor beta chains sequenced from one sample in a study of blood T cell repertoires in COVID-19. The method was immunoSEQ multiplex PCR; TCRdb's version includes in-frame clones alone and lacks a portion of them. The sample has roughly 69,000 clones; roughly four fifths are singletons. The specimen sequenced was peripheral blood. Receptors were obtained from a man aged 45 to 65 with COVID-19, enrolled during active disease.

The chain recombines TRBV5-1 with TRBJ2-5; the D is unclear. Germline values: CDR1 SGHRS, CDR2 YFSETQ. The V gene lost 1 base and the J gene lost 5 bases, with 6 bases spanning the gap. This CDR3 spans 12 amino acids. The CDR3 region is CASSLYGETQYF. The CDR3 nucleotides are TGCGCCAGCAGCTTGTACGGGGAGACCCAGTACTTC.

This chain uses TRBV5-1 with TRBJ1-5; D may be TRBD1 (5 bases). Germline values: CDR1 SGHRS, CDR2 YFSETQ. The V end was cut by 1 base, the J end by 4 bases, with 12 bases between. The length of the CDR3 is 15 residues. In DNA form, the CDR3 reads TGCGCCAGCAGCTTGCAGGGAGGGCTTAATCAGCCCCAGCATTTT. Protein: CASSLQGGLNQPQHF.

The chain combines TRBV20-1 with TRBJ2-5; D is unclear. The CDR3 runs to 14 residues. V was clipped by 3 bases and J by 5 bases, with 16 bases between them. CDR1 and CDR2 (germline): DFQATT, SNEGSKA (reference sequence). CDR3 nucleotides: TGCAGTGCTAGTATACCACTCAACGCGGAGACCCAGTACTTC. Amino acids: CSASIPLNAETQYF.

This rearrangement joins TRBV7-3 to TRBJ1-6; 10 bases are shared with TRBD1. After removal of 5 bases from V and 10 bases from J, the junction contained 5 bases not matched to a gene. Germline V gene sequence: CDR1 SGHTA, CDR2 FQGTGA. The CDR3 spans 14 residues. The CDR3 here is CASSPGTGASPLHF. CDR3 nucleotides: TGTGCCAGCAGCCCCGGGACAGGGGCATCACCCCTCCACTTT.

The chain combines TRBV6-6 with TRBJ2-3, with 7 nucleotides matching TRBD1. Germline V CDR1 and CDR2: MNHNY, SVGAGI (reference sequence). The ends lost 4 bases at V and 3 bases at J; junction bases unmatched: 1. This CDR3 is 13 amino acids long. In DNA form, the CDR3 reads TGTGCCAGCAGTTCACAGGGGACAGATACGCAGTATTTT. Translating gives CASSSQGTDTQYF.

V usage is TRBV9 and J usage is TRBJ2-7; D might be TRBD1 (6 bases). V was trimmed by 0 bases and J by 2 bases, leaving 9 bases between them. This CDR3 has 14 residues. CDR1 is SGDLS and CDR2 is YYNGEE in the germline V gene. In DNA, the CDR3 is TGTGCCAGCAGCGTAGGGAACAGGGCCTACGAGCAGTACTTC. Protein product: CASSVGNRAYEQYF.

The chain has TRBV18 and TRBJ2-7, with D maybe TRBD2 (7 bases). Per germline, CDR1 KGHSH and CDR2 LQKENI. The V end lost 2 bases, the J end lost 4 bases, and 9 bases lay between the germline ends. The CDR3 is made up of 13 amino acids. The DNA for the CDR3 is TGTGCCAGCTCACCAAAGGGGGGGTACGAGCAGTACTTC. Translation: CASSPKGGYEQYF. The full variable domain, in which reference TRBV18 and TRBJ2-7 provide the parts outside the CDR3, is NAGVMQNPRHLVRRRGQEARLRCSPMKGHSHVYWYRQLPEEGLKFMVYLQKENIIDESGMPKERFSAEFPKEGPSILRIQQVVRGDSAAYFCASSPKGGYEQYFGPGTRLTVT.

V usage is TRBV4-1 and J usage is TRBJ1-1; D possibly corresponds to TRBD1 (6 bases). The germline gives CDR1 MGHRA, CDR2 YSYEKL. V was trimmed by 2 bases and J by 3 bases, leaving 10 bases between them. The CDR3 runs 14 residues. CDR3 residues: CASSQLQGYTEAFF. Here the CDR3 DNA reads TGCGCCAGCAGCCAATTACAGGGTTACACTGAAGCTTTCTTT.

The chain has TRBV10-3 and TRBJ2-7, with D perhaps TRBD2 (5 bases). This CDR3 is built from 13 residues. CDR1 is ENHRY, CDR2 SYGVKD, per germline. V was cut by 6 bases and J by 1 base, with 10 bases left in between. The CDR3 reads CAISGLKSYEQYF. The CDR3 DNA reads TGTGCCATCAGCGGACTGAAGTCCTACGAGCAGTACTTC.

The chain is built from TRBV10-2 and TRBJ2-5, with 10 bases aligning to TRBD2. Looked up from germline, CDR1 is WSHSY and CDR2 is SAAADI. This CDR3 is 17 amino acids long. The CDR3 region has the DNA TGCTTCACCGCCCTAGCGGGGGTGCACGATATTCAAGAGACCCAGTACTTC. Translated: CFTALAGVHDIQETQYF.

J is TRBJ1-2 and V is TRBV15; D is possibly TRBD1 (5 bases). Germline assignment: CDR1 LNHNV and CDR2 YYDKDF (reference sequence). CDR3 length: 16 residues. V was shortened by 0 bases and J by 8 bases, with 19 bases between the two germline ends. CDR3 in amino acids: CATSREIPAREDGYTF. DNA for the CDR3: TGTGCCACCAGCAGAGAGATCCCGGCCAGGGAGGACGGCTACACCTTC.

The rearrangement uses TRBV9 and TRBJ2-3; 10 bases are shared with TRBD2. V lost 3 bases to trimming and J lost 2 bases; unmatched junction nucleotides: 3. The CDR3 contains 15 residues. Germline assignment: CDR1 SGDLS and CDR2 YYNGEE. The chain's CDR3 is CASSDSGGTTDTQYF. DNA for the CDR3: TGTGCCAGCAGCGATAGCGGGGGGACCACAGATACGCAGTATTTT.

The CDR3 DNA is TGCGCCAGCAAACTTGCTTCGACCGGGGAGCTGTTTTTT. The encoded protein is CASKLASTGELFF. The chain combines TRBV10-2 with TRBJ2-2; D is unclear. The CDR3 consists of 13 residues. V was clipped by 7 bases and J by 5 bases, with 11 bases between them. Per the germline V gene, CDR1 is WSHSY and CDR2 is SAAADI.

The rearrangement joins TRBV5-1 to TRBJ2-1; D may be TRBD1 (8 bases). The CDR3 runs 15 residues. In germline, CDR1 is SGHRS, CDR2 YFSETQ. Trimming cost V 4 bases and J 4 bases, with 15 bases left between them. This chain's CDR3 is CASSVTGEGYNEQFF. The CDR3 region has the DNA TGCGCCAGCAGCGTGACAGGGGAGGGTTACAATGAGCAGTTCTTC. The full variable domain, rest sourced from reference TRBV5-1 and TRBJ2-1, is KAGVTQTPRYLIKTRGQQVTLSCSPISGHRSVSWYQQTPGQGLQFLFEYFSETQRNKGNFPGRFSGRQFSNSRSEMNVSTLELGDSALYLCASSVTGEGYNEQFFGPGTRLTVL.

The CDR3 DNA reads TGTGCCAGCAGTGAGGTAAAGCCAGGGGGCGGAATTAATTCACCCCTCCACTTT. It specifies CASSEVKPGGGINSPLHF. The rearrangement uses TRBV6-1 and TRBJ1-6, with 8 bases matching TRBD1. CDR3 size: 18 residues. CDR1 is MNHNS, CDR2 SASEGT, per germline. J lost 6 bases, V lost 3 bases, and 13 bases had no gene match.

The genes are TRBV5-6 and TRBJ2-5; possibly TRBD1 for D (6 bases). In germline, CDR1 is SGHDT, CDR2 YYEEEE. The ends were cut back, 1 base at V and 1 base at J, with 8 bases in the middle. This CDR3 region has 14 residues. CDR3 amino acids: CASSLTGSQETQYF. Here the CDR3 DNA reads TGTGCCAGCAGCTTGACAGGGTCCCAAGAGACCCAGTACTTC. The full variable domain, in which reference TRBV5-6 and TRBJ2-5 provide the parts outside the CDR3, is DAGVTQSPTHLIKTRGQQVTLRCSPKSGHDTVSWYQQALGQGPQFIFQYYEEEERQRGNFPDRFSGHQFPNYSSELNVNALLLGDSALYLCASSLTGSQETQYFGPGTRLLVL.

This clone was seen a single time. The gene calls are TRBV12-3 or TRBV12-4 and TRBJ1-3; D uncertain. The CDR3 totals 12 residues. Between the trimmed V and J ends, which lost 7 bases and 4 bases, there was a span of 8 bases. The CDR3 region has the DNA TGTGCCAGCAACGTCGCGGGAAACACCATATATTTT. Its translation is CASNVAGNTIYF.

The V call is TRBV5-1, the J call TRBJ2-7; 8 bases map to TRBD1. V lost 1 base, J lost 2 bases, and 11 bases stayed unmatched. The CDR3 consists of 17 residues. Germline V gene sequence: CDR1 SGHRS, CDR2 YFSETQ. The CDR3 sequence: CASSLSPDRALTYEQYF. The CDR3 coding sequence is TGCGCCAGCAGCTTGTCACCGGACAGGGCGCTAACCTACGAGCAGTACTTC.

This clone showed up just once. The chain carries TRBV18 and TRBJ1-3, with 8 bases that match TRBD1. This CDR3 comprises 17 residues. Germline values: CDR1 KGHSH, CDR2 LQKENI. The trim removed 11 bases at V and 2 bases at J, leaving 17 bases unmatched. CDR3 DNA sequence: TGTGCCGTTACGGACAGGGCAAAGCTCTACACTGGAAACACCATATATTTT. It codes for CAVTDRAKLYTGNTIYF.

V gene TRBV9 combines with J gene TRBJ2-2, with TRBD1 matching over 7 bases. Germline loops: CDR1 SGDLS, CDR2 YYNGEE. CDR3 size: 17 residues. J gave up 0 bases and V 4 bases, and 9 bases lay outside the gene matches. CDR3 protein: CASSTRPGTANTGELFF. The CDR3 region has the DNA TGTGCCAGCAGCACCCGCCCCGGGACAGCGAACACCGGGGAGCTGTTTTTT.

The sample holds one count of this clone. The chain carries TRBV7-2 and TRBJ2-5; 9 bases are a match to TRBD2. The CDR3 covers 14 residues. The V and J ends lost 10 bases and 4 bases, in that order; junction bases with no gene match: 10. CDR1 is SGHTA, CDR2 FQGNSA, per germline. The CDR3 protein is CATTGTSTSETQYF. The CDR3 DNA sequence: TGTGCCACAACCGGGACTAGCACGTCAGAGACCCAGTACTTC.

The CDR3 loop reads CASRLGTAVDGYTF. In nucleotides, the CDR3 is TGTGCCAGTCGACTCGGGACAGCGGTCGATGGCTACACCTTC. The chain links TRBV2 to TRBJ1-2, with TRBD1 identical over 7 bases. The CDR3 totals 14 residues. From germline, CDR1 is SNHLY and CDR2 FYNNEI. V trimming: 9 bases; J trimming: 6 bases; junction bases outside the gene matches: 13.

This clone appeared once. The CDR3 sequence: CATARDRGVSTDTQYF. The CDR3 nucleotides are TGTGCCACCGCCCGGGACAGGGGTGTAAGCACAGATACGCAGTATTTT. The J gene is TRBJ2-3, the V gene TRBV2; 10 bases align to TRBD1. The CDR3 covers 16 residues. The V and J ends lost 10 bases and 0 bases, in that order; junction bases with no gene match: 10. Germline V gene data show CDR1 as SNHLY and CDR2 as FYNNEI.

The chain carries TRBV27 and TRBJ2-1; 8 bases line up with TRBD1. This CDR3 has 15 residues. Germline V gives CDR1 MNHEY, CDR2 SMNVEV (reference sequence). The J segment lost 6 bases and the V segment lost 4 bases, leaving 8 bases of the junction unmatched. CDR3 protein: CASSSRDRFFNEQFF. As DNA, the CDR3 is TGTGCCAGCAGTTCCCGGGACAGGTTTTTCAATGAGCAGTTCTTC.